This T cell receptor beta chain was identified during a study of cytomegalovirus exposure and HLA in healthy donors. Study-level points and caveats: There were over 150 TCR beta chains listed as cytomegalovirus-associated.

This clone was observed once. Its specificity is unknown. With 7 bases removed from V and 4 bases from J, the gap between germline ends came to 13 bases. Germline lookup yields CDR1 MNHNS and CDR2 SASEGT. CDR3 length equals 13 residues. Here immunoSEQ multiplex PCR was the method, and the copy in TCRdb shows in-frame clones only, minus some. Among about 240,000 clones, around 85% were seen once, and the ten largest hold 0.95% to 1.5%. The chain couples TRBV6-1 to TRBJ1-1; weak D call: TRBD1 (5 bases). This TCR was sampled from a woman aged 30 to 39 in good health and CMV-seropositive. Sample: PBMCs. The CDR3 DNA sequence: TGTGCCAGCATTTCTCCGGGGGGCACTGAAGCTTTCTTT. It specifies CASISPGGTEAFF.